This T cell receptor (beta chain) was identified in a study of lymphopenia after photon versus proton radiotherapy. The table came from immunoSEQ multiplex PCR; TCRdb's copy has only in-frame clones and leaves some out. The sample lists more than 45,000 clones, approximately 84% occurring once. Findings of the study overall: Post-nadir diversity loss with photons came from oligoclonal expansion, particularly CD8+ Temra cells.

Germline V CDR1 and CDR2: MDHEN, SYDVKM. The CDR3 has 16 residues. Trimming at V came to 5 bases and at J to 5 bases, leaving 10 bases not matched to a gene. Remarks on this clone: Its antigen is unknown.

The rearrangement joins TRBV28 to TRBJ2-2, with TRBD1 identical over 8 bases. Sequences were derived from peripheral blood, sampled from a patient treated with proton-based radiotherapy. This receptor was obtained from a man in his sixties with pancreatic cancer. CDR3: CASSPAGQVVTGELFF. Written as DNA, the CDR3 is TGTGCCAGCAGTCCCGCGGGACAGGTGGTAACCGGGGAGCTGTTTTTT.